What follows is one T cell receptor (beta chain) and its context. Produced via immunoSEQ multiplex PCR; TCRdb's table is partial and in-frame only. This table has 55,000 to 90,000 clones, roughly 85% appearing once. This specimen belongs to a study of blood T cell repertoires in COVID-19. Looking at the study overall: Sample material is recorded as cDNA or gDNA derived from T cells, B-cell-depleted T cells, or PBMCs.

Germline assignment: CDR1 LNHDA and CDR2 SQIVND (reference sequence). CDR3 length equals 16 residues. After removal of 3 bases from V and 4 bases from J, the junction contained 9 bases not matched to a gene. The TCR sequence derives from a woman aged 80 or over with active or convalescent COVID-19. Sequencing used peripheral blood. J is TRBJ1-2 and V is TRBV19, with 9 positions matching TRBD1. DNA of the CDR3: TGTGCCAGTAGTATTGGTAGGGGACAGGGCCTCTATGGCTACACCTTC. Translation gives CASSIGRGQGLYGYTF.